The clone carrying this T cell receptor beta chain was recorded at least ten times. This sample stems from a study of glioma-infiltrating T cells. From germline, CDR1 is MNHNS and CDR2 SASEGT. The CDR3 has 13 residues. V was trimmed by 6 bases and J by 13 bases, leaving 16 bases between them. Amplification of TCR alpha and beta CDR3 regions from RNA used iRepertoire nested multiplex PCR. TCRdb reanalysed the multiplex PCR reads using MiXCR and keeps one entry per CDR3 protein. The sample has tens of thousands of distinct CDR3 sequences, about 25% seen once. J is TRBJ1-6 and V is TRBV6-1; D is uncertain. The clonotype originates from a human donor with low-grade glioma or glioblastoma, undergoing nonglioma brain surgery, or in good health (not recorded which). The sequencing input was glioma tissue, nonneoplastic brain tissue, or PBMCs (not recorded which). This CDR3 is CASRQRGFSPLHF. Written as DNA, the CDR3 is TGTGCCAGCAGACAGAGAGGGTTTTCTCCCCTCCACTTT.